The source of this T cell receptor beta chain is a study of early T cells in non-severe SARS-CoV-2 infection. The overall study: Sequenced bulk RNA came from whole blood that was unsorted, and chains were unpaired.

Individual cDNA molecules received unique molecular identifiers. A single record per CDR3 protein comes from TCRdb applying MiXCR to the 5' RACE reads. The sample holds some 38,000 distinct CDR3 sequences; around 5.1% are singletons and the top ten take 4.4%. Findings and limits, study-wide: VDJdb matching favored anti-spike CD8 responses, missing private and CD4 specificities.

The V and J ends lost 2 bases and 10 bases, in that order; junction bases with no gene match: 8. CDR1 and CDR2 (germline): KGHSH, LQKENI. CDR3 length: 15 amino acids. This clonotype was counted ten times or more. Its cognate antigen is unknown. J is TRBJ2-3 and V is TRBV18, with 11 bases matching TRBD2. Sequencing used whole blood, obtained at baseline. The receptor was derived from an adult who was a healthcare worker with PCR-confirmed SARS-CoV-2 infection or an uninfected control (not recorded which). CDR3 sequence: CASSPGTSGTQAQYF. CDR3 sequence (DNA): TGTGCCAGCTCACCAGGGACTAGCGGAACTCAGGCGCAGTATTTT.